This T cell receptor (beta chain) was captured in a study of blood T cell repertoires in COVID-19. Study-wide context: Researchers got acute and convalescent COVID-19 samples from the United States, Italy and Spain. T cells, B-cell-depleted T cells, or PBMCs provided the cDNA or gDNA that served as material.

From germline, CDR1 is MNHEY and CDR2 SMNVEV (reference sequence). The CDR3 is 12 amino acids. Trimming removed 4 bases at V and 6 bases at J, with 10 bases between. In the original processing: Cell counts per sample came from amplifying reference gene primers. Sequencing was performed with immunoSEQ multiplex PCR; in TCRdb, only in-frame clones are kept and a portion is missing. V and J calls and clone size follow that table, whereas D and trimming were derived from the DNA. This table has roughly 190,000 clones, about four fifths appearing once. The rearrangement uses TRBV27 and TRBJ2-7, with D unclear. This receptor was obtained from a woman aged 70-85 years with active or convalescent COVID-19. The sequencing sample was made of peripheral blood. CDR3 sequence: CASSSRVSEQYF. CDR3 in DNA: TGTGCCAGCAGTTCCCGGGTTTCCGAGCAGTACTTC.